This TCR beta chain was sequenced in a study of blood T cell repertoires in COVID-19. Study summary: Samples taken during acute and convalescent COVID-19 were collected in the United States, Italy and Spain. PBMCs, B-cell-depleted T cells, or T cells provided the cDNA or gDNA that made up the material.

Sequencing used immunoSEQ multiplex PCR; TCRdb keeps in-frame clones, though not all of them. The sample yields some 150,000 clones, 85% to 90% seen once. This sequence originates from a human donor in a cohort sampled during active COVID-19. Sequencing was done on a sample of peripheral blood.

CDR3 in DNA: TGTGCAGCGGGGGGGCTGGGAGTCGGCACAGATACGCAGTATTTT. Protein: CAAGGLGVGTDTQYF. The V and J genes are TRBV6-5 and TRBJ2-3, with 10 bases matching TRBD2. The CDR3 runs to 15 residues. The germline gives CDR1 MNHEY, CDR2 SVGAGI.